This note documents a single T cell receptor beta chain sequence. Produced via immunoSEQ multiplex PCR; TCRdb's table is partial and in-frame only. The table shows approximately 100,000 clones, with 80% to 95% occurring only once. This record comes from a study of T cell responses to AZD1222 COVID-19 vaccine. Trimming pared 0 bases from V and 2 bases from J, leaving 11 bases between. Germline V lookup: CDR1 MRHNA, CDR2 SNTAGT. The CDR3 contains 17 residues. This TCR was recovered from an adult who received the AZD1222 COVID-19 vaccine. The chain joins TRBV6-4 to TRBJ1-6, with no clear D. The specimen was peripheral blood, collected 28 days after the second AZD1222 dose. CDR3 DNA: TGTGCCAGCAGTGACTCTCTTTGGAAAACCTATAATTCACCCCTCCACTTT. Encoded protein: CASSDSLWKTYNSPLHF.